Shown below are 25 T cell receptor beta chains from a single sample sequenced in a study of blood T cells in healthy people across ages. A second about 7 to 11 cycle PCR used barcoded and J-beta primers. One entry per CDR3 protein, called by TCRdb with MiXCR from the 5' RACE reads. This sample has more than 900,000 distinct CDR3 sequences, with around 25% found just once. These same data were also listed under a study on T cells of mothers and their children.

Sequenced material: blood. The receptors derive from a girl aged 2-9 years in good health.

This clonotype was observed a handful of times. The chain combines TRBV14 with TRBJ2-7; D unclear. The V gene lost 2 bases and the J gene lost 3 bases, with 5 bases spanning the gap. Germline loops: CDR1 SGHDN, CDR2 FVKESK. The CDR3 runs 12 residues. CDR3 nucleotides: TGTGCCAGCAGCCAACTATACTACGAGCAGTACTTC. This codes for CASSQLYYEQYF.

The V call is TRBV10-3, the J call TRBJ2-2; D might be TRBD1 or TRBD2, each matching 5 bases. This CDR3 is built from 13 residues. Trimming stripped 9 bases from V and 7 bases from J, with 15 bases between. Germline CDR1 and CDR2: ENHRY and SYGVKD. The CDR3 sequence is CAIYRSGIGELFF. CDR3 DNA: TGTGCCATATACAGGTCGGGAATCGGGGAGCTGTTTTTT.

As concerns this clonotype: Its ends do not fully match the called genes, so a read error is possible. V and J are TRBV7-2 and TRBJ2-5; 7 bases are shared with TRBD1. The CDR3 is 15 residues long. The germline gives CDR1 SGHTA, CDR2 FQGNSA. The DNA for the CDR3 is TGTGCCAGCGGCTTAGGTGGGACAGCTAAAGAGACCCAGTACTTC. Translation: CASGLGGTAKETQYF.

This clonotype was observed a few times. Here the CDR3 reads CASSYLYQLAGGADSYNEQFF. In DNA form, the CDR3 reads TGTGCCAGCAGTTACCTTTATCAACTAGCGGGGGGCGCCGACTCCTACAATGAGCAGTTCTTC. V and J are TRBV6-2 or TRBV6-3 and TRBJ2-1; 12 bases fit TRBD2. Looked up from germline, CDR1 is MNHEY and CDR2 is SVGEGT. V lost 2 bases, J lost 0 bases, and 14 bases stayed unmatched. This CDR3 is built from 21 residues.

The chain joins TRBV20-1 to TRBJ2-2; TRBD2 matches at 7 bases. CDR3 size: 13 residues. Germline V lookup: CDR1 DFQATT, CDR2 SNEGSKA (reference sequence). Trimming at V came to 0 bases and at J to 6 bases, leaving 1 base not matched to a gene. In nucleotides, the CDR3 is TGCAGTGCTAGAGAGGGAGGGGCCGGGGAGCTGTTTTTT. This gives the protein CSAREGGAGELFF.

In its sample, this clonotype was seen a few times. The CDR3 protein is CASSAGVPEAFF. The CDR3 bases are TGTGCCAGCAGCGCCGGGGTCCCCGAAGCTTTCTTT. V is TRBV12-3 or TRBV12-4 and J is TRBJ1-1; D call uncertain. The CDR3 covers 12 residues. V lost 6 bases and J lost 8, with 13 bases in between.

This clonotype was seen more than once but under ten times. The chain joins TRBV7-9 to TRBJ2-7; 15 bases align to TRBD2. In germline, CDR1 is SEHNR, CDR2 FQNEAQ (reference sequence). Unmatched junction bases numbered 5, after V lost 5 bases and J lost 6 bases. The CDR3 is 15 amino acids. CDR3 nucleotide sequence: TGTGCCAGCAGCCCACGGACTAGCGGGAGGGTCGAGCAGTACTTC. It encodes CASSPRTSGRVEQYF. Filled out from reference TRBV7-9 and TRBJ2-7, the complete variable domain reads DTGVSQNPRHKITKRGQNVTFRCDPISEHNRLYWYRQTLGQGPEFLTYFQNEAQLEKSRLLSDRFSAERPKGSFSTLEIQRTEQGDSAMYLCASSPRTSGRVEQYFGPGTRLTVT.

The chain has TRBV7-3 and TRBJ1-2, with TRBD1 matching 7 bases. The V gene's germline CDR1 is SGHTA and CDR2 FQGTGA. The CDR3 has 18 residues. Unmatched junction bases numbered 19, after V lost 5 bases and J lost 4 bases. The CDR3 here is CASSPRGGTDGLAYGYTF. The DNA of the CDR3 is TGTGCCAGCAGCCCCAGGGGGGGGACAGACGGCCTTGCCTATGGCTACACCTTC.

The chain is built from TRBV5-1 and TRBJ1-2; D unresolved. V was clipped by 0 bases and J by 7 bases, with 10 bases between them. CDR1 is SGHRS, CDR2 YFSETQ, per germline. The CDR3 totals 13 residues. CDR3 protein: CASSLASASGYTF. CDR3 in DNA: TGCGCCAGCAGCTTGGCGTCGGCCAGTGGCTACACCTTC.

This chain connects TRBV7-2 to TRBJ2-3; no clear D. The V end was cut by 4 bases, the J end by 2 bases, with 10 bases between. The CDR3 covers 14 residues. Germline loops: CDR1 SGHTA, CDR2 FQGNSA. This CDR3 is CASSSPSNTDTQYF. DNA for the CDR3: TGTGCCAGCAGCTCTCCGTCCAACACAGATACGCAGTATTTT.

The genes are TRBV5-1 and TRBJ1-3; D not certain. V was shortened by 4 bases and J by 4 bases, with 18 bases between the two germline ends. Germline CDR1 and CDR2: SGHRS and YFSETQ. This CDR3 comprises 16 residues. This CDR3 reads CASSPVGLGRGNTIYF. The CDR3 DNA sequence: TGCGCCAGCAGCCCCGTTGGATTGGGTCGGGGAAACACCATATATTTT.

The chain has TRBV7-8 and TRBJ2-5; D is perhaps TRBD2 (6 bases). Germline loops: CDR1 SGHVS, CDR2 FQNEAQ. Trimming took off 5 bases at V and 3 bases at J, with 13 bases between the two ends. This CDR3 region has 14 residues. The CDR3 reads CASSLWRGEETQYF. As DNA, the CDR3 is TGTGCCAGCAGCCTATGGAGGGGTGAAGAGACCCAGTACTTC.

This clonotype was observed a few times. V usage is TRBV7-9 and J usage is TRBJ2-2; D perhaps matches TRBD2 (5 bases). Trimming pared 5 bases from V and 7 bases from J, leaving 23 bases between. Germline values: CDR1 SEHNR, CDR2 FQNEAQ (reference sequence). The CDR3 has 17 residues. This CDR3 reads CASSPPSEGRVGGELFF. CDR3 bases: TGTGCCAGCAGCCCCCCAAGCGAGGGCCGAGTTGGCGGGGAGCTGTTTTTT.

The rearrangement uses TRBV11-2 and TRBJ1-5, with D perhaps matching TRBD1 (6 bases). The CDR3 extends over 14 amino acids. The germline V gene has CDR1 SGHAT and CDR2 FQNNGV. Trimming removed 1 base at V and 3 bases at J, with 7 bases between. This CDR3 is CASSLAGDNQPQHF. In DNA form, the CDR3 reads TGTGCCAGCAGCTTAGCAGGGGACAATCAGCCCCAGCATTTT.

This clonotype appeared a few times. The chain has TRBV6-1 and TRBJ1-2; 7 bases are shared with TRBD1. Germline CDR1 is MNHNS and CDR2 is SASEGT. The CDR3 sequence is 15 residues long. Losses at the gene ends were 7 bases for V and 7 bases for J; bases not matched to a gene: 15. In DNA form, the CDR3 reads TGTGCCAGCAAGAGGGGGCTTCGGGACTATTTTGGCTACACCTTC. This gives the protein CASKRGLRDYFGYTF.

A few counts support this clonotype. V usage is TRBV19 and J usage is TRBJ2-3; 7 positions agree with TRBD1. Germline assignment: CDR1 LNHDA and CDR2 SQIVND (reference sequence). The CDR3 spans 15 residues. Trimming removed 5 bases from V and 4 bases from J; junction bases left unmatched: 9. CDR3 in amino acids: CASSPLTGWADTQYF. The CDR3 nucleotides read TGTGCCAGTAGTCCACTGACAGGGTGGGCAGATACGCAGTATTTT.

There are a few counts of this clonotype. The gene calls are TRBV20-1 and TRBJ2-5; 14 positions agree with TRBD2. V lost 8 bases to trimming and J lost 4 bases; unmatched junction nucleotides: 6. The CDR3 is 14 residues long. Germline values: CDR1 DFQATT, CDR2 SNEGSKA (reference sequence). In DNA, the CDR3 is TGCAGTCCCCGACTAGCGGGAGGGCGAGAGACCCAGTACTTC. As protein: CSPRLAGGRETQYF.

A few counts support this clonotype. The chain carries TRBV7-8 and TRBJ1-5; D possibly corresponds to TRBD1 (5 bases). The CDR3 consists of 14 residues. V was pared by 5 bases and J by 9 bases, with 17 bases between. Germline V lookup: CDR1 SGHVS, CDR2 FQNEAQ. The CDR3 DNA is TGTGCCAGCAGCCCGGGACCCCGGATTGGGCCCCAGCATTTT. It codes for CASSPGPRIGPQHF.

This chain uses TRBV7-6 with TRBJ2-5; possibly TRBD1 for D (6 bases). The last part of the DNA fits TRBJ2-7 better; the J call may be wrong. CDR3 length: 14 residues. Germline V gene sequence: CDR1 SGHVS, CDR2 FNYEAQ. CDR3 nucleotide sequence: TGTGCCAGCAGCTTAGGGCTACAGGGATTCGAGCAGTACTTC. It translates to CASSLGLQGFEQYF.

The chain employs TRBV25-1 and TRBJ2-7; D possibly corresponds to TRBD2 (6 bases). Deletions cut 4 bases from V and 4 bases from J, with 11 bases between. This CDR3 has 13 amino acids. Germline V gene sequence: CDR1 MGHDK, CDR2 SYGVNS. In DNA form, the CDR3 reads TGTGCCAGCAGTGGTGGGGGAGGATACGAGCAGTACTTC. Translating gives CASSGGGGYEQYF.

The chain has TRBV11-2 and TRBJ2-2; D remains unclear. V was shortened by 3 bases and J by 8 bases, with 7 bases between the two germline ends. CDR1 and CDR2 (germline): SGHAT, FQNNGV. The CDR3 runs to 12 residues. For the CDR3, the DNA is TGTGCCAGCAGCTTCGGGTCTGGGGAGCTGTTTTTT. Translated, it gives CASSFGSGELFF.

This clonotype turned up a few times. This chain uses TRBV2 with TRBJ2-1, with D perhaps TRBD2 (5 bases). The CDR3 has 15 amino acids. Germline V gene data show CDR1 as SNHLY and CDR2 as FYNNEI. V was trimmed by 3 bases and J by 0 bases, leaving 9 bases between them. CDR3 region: CASSDIGSSYNEQFF. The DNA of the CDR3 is TGTGCCAGCAGTGATATTGGGAGCTCCTACAATGAGCAGTTCTTC.

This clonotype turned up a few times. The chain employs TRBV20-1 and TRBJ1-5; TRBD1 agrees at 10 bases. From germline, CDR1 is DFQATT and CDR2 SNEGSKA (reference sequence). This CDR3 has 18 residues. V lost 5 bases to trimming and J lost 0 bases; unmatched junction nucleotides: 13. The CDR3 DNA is TGCAGTGCTCCTCGATGGGACAGGGGTAAACATAGCAATCAGCCCCAGCATTTT. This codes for CSAPRWDRGKHSNQPQHF.

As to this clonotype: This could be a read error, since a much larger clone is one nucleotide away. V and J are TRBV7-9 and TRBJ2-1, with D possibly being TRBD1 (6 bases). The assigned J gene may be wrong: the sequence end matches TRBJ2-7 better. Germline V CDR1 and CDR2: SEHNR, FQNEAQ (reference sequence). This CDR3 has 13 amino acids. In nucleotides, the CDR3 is TGTGCCAGCAGCTTAAAACAGGGCTACGAGCAGTACTTC. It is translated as CASSLKQGYEQYF.

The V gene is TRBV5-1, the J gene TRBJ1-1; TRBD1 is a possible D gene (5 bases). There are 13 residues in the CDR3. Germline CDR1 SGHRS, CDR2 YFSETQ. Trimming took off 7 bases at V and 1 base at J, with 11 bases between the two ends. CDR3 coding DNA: TGCGCCAGCGGCCCCGGGGGGAACACTGAAGCTTTCTTT. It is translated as CASGPGGNTEAFF.